These 12 T cell receptor beta chains were sequenced from one sample in a study of blood T cell repertoires in COVID-19. Libraries were prepared by immunoSEQ multiplex PCR; TCRdb keeps only in-frame clonotypes and omits some of them. The sample shows 200,000 or so clones, less than 90% of them seen only once. Source material: peripheral blood. All receptors derive from a man between 65 and 79 years old with active or convalescent COVID-19.

This clone showed up just once. V gene TRBV4-1 combines with J gene TRBJ2-1; 9 positions agree with TRBD2. This CDR3 is 14 amino acids long. With 4 bases clipped from V and 7 bases from J, the junction kept 5 bases outside the gene matches. The germline V gene has CDR1 MGHRA and CDR2 YSYEKL. The chain's CDR3 is CASSPSSGTNEQFF. Here the CDR3 DNA reads TGCGCCAGCAGCCCATCTAGCGGGACAAATGAGCAGTTCTTC.

This clone was counted a single time. The chain links TRBV19 to TRBJ2-2; the D is unclear. V was shortened by 5 bases and J by 0 bases, with 7 bases between the two germline ends. This CDR3 has 14 residues. The germline V gene has CDR1 LNHDA and CDR2 SQIVND (reference sequence). In nucleotides, the CDR3 is TGTGCCAGTAGTCTAACAGCGAACACCGGGGAGCTGTTTTTT. It is translated as CASSLTANTGELFF.

V gene TRBV2 combines with J gene TRBJ2-5, with 12 bases fitting TRBD2. Trimming took 5 bases from V and 3 from J; bases not matched to a gene: 4. From germline, CDR1 is SNHLY and CDR2 FYNNEI. The CDR3 loop spans 15 amino acids. The CDR3 protein is CASSPLAGGKETQYF. As DNA, the CDR3 is TGTGCCAGCAGTCCACTAGCGGGGGGAAAAGAGACCCAGTACTTC.

The chain uses TRBV2 and TRBJ2-2, with D possibly TRBD1 on 6 matching bases. The ends were cut back, 8 bases at V and 5 bases at J, with 18 bases in the middle. Germline V gene sequence: CDR1 SNHLY, CDR2 FYNNEI. The CDR3 runs 15 residues. CDR3 sequence reads: CASLPPQGNTGELFF. The CDR3 DNA reads TGTGCCAGCTTACCTCCGCAGGGGAATACCGGGGAGCTGTTTTTT.

The chain links TRBV28 to TRBJ1-5, with D uncertain. The CDR3 consists of 16 residues. V was pared by 6 bases and J by 5 bases, with 20 bases between. Germline V CDR1 and CDR2: MDHEN, SYDVKM. This CDR3 reads CASSLHIGMGDQPQHF. CDR3 nucleotide sequence: TGTGCCAGCAGCCTCCACATAGGAATGGGCGATCAGCCCCAGCATTTT.

This rearrangement joins TRBV9 to TRBJ2-1; the D gene is possibly TRBD2 (6 bases). Germline V gene lookup returns CDR1 SGDLS and CDR2 YYNGEE. V was pared by 2 bases and J by 0 bases, with 6 bases between. The CDR3 covers 14 residues. CDR3: CASSVSGSYNEQFF. DNA for the CDR3: TGTGCCAGCAGCGTTAGCGGCTCCTACAATGAGCAGTTCTTC.

V usage is TRBV4-3 and J usage is TRBJ1-1; no definite D call. V lost 0 bases and J 0 bases, leaving 14 bases between the germline ends. Germline assignment: CDR1 LGHNA and CDR2 YSLEER. The CDR3 spans 17 residues. The CDR3 is CASSQDLWAVMNTEAFF. The CDR3 DNA reads TGCGCCAGCAGCCAAGATCTTTGGGCAGTCATGAACACTGAAGCTTTCTTT.

The chain links TRBV28 to TRBJ2-2; 7 nucleotides align to TRBD2. The J segment lost 2 bases and the V segment lost 5 bases, leaving 17 bases of the junction unmatched. The length of the CDR3 is 19 residues. The V gene's germline CDR1 is MDHEN and CDR2 SYDVKM. CDR3 nucleotide sequence: TGTGCCAGCAGTACAGACTCTGGACGAGGGAGGGCCAACACCGGGGAGCTGTTTTTT. It is translated as CASSTDSGRGRANTGELFF.

CDR3 in amino acids: CASSLAGTDTGELFF. CDR3 bases: TGTGCCAGCAGCTTGGCCGGGACAGACACCGGGGAGCTGTTTTTT. This rearrangement joins TRBV11-3 to TRBJ2-2; 7 nucleotides line up with TRBD1. V was pared by 3 bases and J by 3 bases, with 4 bases of the junction left unmatched. CDR3 length: 15 amino acids. The V gene's germline CDR1 is SGHNT and CDR2 YENEEA.

The rearrangement links TRBV18 to TRBJ2-3, with 8 bases identical to TRBD2. The CDR3 contains 16 residues. V was clipped by 3 bases and J by 0 bases; unmatched bases: 5. The germline V gene encodes CDR1 KGHSH and CDR2 LQKENI. Here the CDR3 reads CASSPLAGGSTDTQYF. In nucleotides, the CDR3 is TGTGCCAGCTCACCGCTAGCGGGTGGAAGCACAGATACGCAGTATTTT.

This clone was seen once. V and J are TRBV2 and TRBJ2-3; 9 bases line up with TRBD2. J lost 2 bases, V lost 0 bases, and 6 bases had no gene match. The CDR3 has 17 amino acids. Per germline, CDR1 SNHLY and CDR2 FYNNEI. The CDR3 spells CASSEARGGGATDTQYF. CDR3 nucleotides: TGTGCCAGCAGTGAAGCGCGAGGCGGGGGGGCCACAGATACGCAGTATTTT.

The J gene is TRBJ2-5, the V gene TRBV20-1; D not certain. V was shortened by 2 bases and J by 5 bases, with 3 bases between the two germline ends. This CDR3 spans 10 amino acids. The germline V gene has CDR1 DFQATT and CDR2 SNEGSKA (reference sequence). The CDR3 region is CSARSETQYF. The DNA for the CDR3 is TGCAGTGCTAGATCGGAGACCCAGTACTTC.